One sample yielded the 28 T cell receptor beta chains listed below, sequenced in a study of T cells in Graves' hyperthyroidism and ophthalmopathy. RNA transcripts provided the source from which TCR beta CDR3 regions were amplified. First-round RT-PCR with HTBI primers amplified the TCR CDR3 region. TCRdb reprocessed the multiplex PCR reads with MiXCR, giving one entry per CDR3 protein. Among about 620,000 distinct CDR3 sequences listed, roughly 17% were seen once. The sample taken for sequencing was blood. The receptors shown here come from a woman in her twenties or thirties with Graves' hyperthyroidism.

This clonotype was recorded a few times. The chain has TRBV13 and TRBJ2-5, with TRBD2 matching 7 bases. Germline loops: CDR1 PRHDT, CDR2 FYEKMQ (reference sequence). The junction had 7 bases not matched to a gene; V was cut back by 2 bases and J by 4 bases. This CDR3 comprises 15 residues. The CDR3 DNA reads TGTGCCAGCAGCTTAAAGAGCGGGGTGGTAGAGACCCAGTACTTC. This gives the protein CASSLKSGVVETQYF.

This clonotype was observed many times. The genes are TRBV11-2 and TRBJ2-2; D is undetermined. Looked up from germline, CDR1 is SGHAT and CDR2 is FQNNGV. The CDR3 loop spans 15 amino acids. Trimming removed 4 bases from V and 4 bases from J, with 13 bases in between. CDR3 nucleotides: TGTGCCAGCAGCTCCCTTCGCGTTAGCACCGGGGAGCTGTTTTTT. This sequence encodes CASSSLRVSTGELFF. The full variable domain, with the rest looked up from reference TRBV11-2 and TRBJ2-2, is EAGVAQSPRYKIIEKRQSVAFWCNPISGHATLYWYQQILGQGPKLLIQFQNNGVVDDSQLPKDRFSAERLKGVDSTLKIQPAKLEDSAVYLCASSSLRVSTGELFFGEGSRLTVL.

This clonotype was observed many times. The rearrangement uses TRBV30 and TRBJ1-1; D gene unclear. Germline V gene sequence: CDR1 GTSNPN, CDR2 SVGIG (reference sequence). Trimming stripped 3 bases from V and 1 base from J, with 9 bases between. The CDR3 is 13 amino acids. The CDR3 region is CAWSLDGNTEAFF. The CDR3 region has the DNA TGTGCCTGGAGCCTCGACGGGAACACTGAAGCTTTCTTT.

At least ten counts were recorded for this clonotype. The CDR3 DNA is TGCGCCAGCAGGTCCGGGGAGGTAAATGAGCAGTTCTTC. Translation gives CASRSGEVNEQFF. The V call is TRBV5-1, the J call TRBJ2-1, with D maybe TRBD2 (6 bases). The V end was cut by 5 bases, the J end by 7 bases, with 13 bases between. Germline CDR1 SGHRS, CDR2 YFSETQ. The CDR3 contains 13 residues.

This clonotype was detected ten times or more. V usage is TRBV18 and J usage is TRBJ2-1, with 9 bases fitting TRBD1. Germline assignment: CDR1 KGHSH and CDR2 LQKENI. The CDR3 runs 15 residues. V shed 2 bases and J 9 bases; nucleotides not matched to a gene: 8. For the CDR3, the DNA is TGTGCCAGCTCACCAATTCCACAGGGGGCGGGTGAGCAGTTCTTC. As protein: CASSPIPQGAGEQFF.

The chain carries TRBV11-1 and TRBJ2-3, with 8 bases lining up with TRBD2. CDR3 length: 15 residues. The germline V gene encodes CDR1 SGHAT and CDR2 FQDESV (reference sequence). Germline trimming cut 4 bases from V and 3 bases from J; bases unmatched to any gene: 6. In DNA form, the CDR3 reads TGTGCCAGCAGCTCTGGACTAGCTTTGACAGATACGCAGTATTTT. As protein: CASSSGLALTDTQYF.

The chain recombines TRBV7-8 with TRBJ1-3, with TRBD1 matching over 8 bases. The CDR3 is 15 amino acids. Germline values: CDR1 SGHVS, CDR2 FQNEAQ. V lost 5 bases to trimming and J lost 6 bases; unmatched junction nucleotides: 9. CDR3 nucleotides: TGTGCCAGCAGCCCCGGACAGGGTGCGGAAAACACCATATATTTT. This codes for CASSPGQGAENTIYF.

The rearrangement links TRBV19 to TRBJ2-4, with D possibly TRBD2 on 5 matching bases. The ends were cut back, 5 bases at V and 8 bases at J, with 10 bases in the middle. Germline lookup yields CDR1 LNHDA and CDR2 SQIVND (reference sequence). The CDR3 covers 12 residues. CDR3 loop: CASSVSGYIQYF. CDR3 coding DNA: TGTGCCAGTAGTGTCTCGGGGTACATTCAGTACTTC.

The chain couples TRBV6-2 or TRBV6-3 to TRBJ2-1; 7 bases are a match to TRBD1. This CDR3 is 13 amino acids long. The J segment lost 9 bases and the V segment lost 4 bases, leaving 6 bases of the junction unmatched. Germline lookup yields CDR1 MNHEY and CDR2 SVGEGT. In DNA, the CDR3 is TGTGCCAGCAGTTTGAGACAGGGCACTGAGCAGTTCTTC. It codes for CASSLRQGTEQFF.

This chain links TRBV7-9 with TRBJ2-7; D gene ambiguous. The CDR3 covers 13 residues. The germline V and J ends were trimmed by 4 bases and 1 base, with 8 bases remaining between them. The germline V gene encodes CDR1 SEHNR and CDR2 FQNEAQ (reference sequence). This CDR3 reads CASSSSLSYEQYF. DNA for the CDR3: TGTGCCAGCAGCTCTTCCCTTTCCTACGAGCAGTACTTC.

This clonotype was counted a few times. The CDR3 DNA is TGTGCCAGCAGCTTAACTCTTAACTACGAGCAGTACTTC. Protein: CASSLTLNYEQYF. The J gene is TRBJ2-7, the V gene TRBV7-2; no firm D call. The germline gives CDR1 SGHTA, CDR2 FQGNSA. The V end lost 2 bases, the J end lost 3 bases, and 8 bases lay between the germline ends. The CDR3 covers 13 residues.

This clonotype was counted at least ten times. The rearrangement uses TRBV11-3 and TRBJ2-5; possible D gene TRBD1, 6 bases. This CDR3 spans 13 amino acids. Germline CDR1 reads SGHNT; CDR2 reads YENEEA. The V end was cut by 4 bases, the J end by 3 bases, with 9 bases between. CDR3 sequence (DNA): TGTGCCAGCAGCTCTTGGACAGAAGAGACCCAGTACTTC. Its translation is CASSSWTEETQYF.

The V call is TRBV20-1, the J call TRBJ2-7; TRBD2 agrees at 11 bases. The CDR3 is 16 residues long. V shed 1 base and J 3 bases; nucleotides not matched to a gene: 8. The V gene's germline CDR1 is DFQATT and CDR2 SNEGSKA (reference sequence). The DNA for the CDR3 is TGCAGTGCTAGAGTACTAGCGGGAGCGGACGGCTACGAGCAGTACTTC. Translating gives CSARVLAGADGYEQYF.

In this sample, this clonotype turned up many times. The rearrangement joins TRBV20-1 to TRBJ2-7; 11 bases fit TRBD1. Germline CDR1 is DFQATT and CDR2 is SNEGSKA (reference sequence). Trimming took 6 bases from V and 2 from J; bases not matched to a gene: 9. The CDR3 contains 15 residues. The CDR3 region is CSADPRDRGAYEQYF. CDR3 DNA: TGCAGTGCCGACCCCCGGGACAGGGGGGCCTACGAGCAGTACTTC.

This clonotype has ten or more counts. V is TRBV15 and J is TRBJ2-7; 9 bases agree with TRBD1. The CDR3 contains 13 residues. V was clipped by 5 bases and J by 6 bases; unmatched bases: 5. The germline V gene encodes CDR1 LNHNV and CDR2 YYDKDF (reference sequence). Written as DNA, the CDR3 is TGTGCCACCAGCGGACGGACAGGGGCCGAGCAGTACTTC. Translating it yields CATSGRTGAEQYF.

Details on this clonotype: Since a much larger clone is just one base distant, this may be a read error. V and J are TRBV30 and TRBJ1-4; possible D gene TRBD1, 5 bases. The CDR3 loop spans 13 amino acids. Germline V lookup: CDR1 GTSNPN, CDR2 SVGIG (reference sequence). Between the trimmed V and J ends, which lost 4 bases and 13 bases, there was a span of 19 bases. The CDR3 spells CAWTPGPGGRLFF. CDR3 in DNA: TGTGCCTGGACCCCCGGACCTGGGGGAAGACTGTTTTTT.

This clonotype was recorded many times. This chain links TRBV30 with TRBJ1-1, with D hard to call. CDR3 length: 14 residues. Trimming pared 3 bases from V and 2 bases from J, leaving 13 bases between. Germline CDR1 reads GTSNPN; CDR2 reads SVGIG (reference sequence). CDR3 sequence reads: CAWRSGRTNTEAFF. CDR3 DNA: TGTGCCTGGAGGTCGGGCAGAACAAACACTGAAGCTTTCTTT.

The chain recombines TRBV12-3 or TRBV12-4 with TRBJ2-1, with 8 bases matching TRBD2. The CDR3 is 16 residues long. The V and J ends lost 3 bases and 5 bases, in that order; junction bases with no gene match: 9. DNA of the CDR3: TGTGCCAGCAGTTTTAGTCTAACGGGAGGGAACAATGAGCAGTTCTTC. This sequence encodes CASSFSLTGGNNEQFF.

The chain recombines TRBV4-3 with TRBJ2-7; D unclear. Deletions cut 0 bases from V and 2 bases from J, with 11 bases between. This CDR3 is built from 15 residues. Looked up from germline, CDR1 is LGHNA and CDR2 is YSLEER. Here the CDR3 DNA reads TGCGCCAGCAGCCAAGATAACTGGGGAACCTACGAGCAGTACTTC. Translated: CASSQDNWGTYEQYF.

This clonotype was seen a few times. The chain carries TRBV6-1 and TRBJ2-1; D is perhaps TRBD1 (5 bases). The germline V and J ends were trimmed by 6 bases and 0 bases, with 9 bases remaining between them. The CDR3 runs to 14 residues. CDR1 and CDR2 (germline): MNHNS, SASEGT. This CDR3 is CASSPGISYNEQFF. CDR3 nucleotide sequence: TGTGCCAGCAGCCCAGGGATCTCCTACAATGAGCAGTTCTTC.

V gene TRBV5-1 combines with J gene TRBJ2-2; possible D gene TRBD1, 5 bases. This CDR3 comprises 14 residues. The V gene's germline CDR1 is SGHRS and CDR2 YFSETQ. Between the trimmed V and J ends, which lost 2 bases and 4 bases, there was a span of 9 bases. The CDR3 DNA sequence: TGCGCCAGCAGCTTAGCAGGGCTCACCGGGGAGCTGTTTTTT. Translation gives CASSLAGLTGELFF.

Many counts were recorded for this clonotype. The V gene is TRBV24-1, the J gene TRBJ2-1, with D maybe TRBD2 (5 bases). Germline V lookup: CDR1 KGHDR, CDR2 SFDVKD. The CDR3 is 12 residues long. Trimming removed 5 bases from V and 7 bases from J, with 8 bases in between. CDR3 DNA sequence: TGTGCCACCAGTGGATCGGGGAATGAGCAGTTCTTC. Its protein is CATSGSGNEQFF.

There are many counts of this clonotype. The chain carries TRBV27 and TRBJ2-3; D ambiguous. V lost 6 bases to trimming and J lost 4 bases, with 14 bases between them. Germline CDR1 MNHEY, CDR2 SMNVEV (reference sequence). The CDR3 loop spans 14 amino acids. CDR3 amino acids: CASSHSSAPDTQYF. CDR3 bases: TGTGCCAGCAGCCACTCTTCCGCTCCAGATACGCAGTATTTT.

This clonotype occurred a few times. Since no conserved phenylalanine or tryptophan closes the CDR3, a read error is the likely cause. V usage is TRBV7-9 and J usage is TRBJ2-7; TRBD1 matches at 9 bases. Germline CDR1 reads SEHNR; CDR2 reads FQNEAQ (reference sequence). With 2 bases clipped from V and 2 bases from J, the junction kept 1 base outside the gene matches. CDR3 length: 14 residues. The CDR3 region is CASSLRDRAYEQYC. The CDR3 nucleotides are TGTGCCAGCAGCTTACGGGACAGGGCCTACGAGCAGTACTGC.

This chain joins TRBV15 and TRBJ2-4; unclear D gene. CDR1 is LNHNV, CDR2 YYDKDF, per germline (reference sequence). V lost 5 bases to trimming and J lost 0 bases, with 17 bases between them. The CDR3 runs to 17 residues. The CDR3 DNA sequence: TGTGCCACCAGCTCCGCTCAAGAGGTTATAGCCAAAAACATTCAGTACTTC. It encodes CATSSAQEVIAKNIQYF.

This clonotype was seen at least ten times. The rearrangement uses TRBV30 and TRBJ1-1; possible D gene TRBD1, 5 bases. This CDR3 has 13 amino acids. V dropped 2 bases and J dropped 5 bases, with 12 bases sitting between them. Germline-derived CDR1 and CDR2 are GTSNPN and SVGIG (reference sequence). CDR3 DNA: TGTGCCTGGAGTAGGGACGAAGGAACTGAAGCTTTCTTT. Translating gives CAWSRDEGTEAFF.

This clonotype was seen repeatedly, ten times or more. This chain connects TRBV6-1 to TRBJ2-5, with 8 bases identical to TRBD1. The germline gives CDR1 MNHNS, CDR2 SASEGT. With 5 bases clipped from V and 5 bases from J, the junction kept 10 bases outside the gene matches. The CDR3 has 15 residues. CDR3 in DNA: TGTGCCAGCAGTCAAGGTGGGACAGGCGGTGAGACCCAGTACTTC. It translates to CASSQGGTGGETQYF.

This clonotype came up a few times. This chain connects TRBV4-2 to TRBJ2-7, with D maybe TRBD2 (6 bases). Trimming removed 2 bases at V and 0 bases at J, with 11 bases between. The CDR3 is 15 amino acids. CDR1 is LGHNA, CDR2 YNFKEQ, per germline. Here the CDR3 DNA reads TGTGCCAGCAGCCAACTCTCGGGGGTCTCCTACGAGCAGTACTTC. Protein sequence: CASSQLSGVSYEQYF.